This note documents a single T cell receptor (beta chain) sequence. As yet, its antigen is unknown. The CDR3 consists of 14 residues. The V gene lost 3 bases and the J gene lost 0 bases, with 9 bases spanning the gap. Germline V lookup: CDR1 SEHNR, CDR2 FQNEAQ (reference sequence). TCRdb's copy holds only in-frame clones and misses some; the assay was immunoSEQ multiplex PCR. This sample has about 32,000 clones, with 71% found just once. This entry comes from a study of STAT5B mutations in CD4+ large granular lymphocyte leukemia. Points from the study as a whole: 25% of private leukemic clonotypes occurred rarely in other patients' non-leukemic repertoires. TRBV06-family usage was enriched in top patient clones (8/27) versus controls (2/35).

The rearrangement links TRBV7-9 to TRBJ2-7; D remains ambiguous. This TCR was sampled from a human donor in good health. The specimen sequenced was CD4+ T cells from blood buffy coats. The CDR3 DNA is TGTGCCAGCAGCTTGTCGGTTTCCTCCTACGAGCAGTACTTC. This gives the protein CASSLSVSSYEQYF.